The clone carrying this T cell receptor (beta chain) has more than one count but fewer than ten. Using immunoSEQ multiplex PCR, the repertoire was profiled, and TCRdb retains in-frame clones only, with some absent. Of more than 50,000 clones detected, approximately 90% appear once; the ten largest clones hold about 2.5%. These data come from a study of T cell changes during pregnancy in multiple sclerosis. From germline, CDR1 is GTSNPN and CDR2 SVGIG (reference sequence). The V end lost 0 bases, the J end lost 4 bases, and 4 bases lay between the germline ends. The CDR3 totals 12 residues. The receptor was isolated from a female donor with multiple sclerosis, enrolled in a pregnancy study. This chain connects TRBV30 to TRBJ1-3; no firm D call. This material consisted of peripheral blood, taken in the first trimester of pregnancy. The CDR3 loop reads CAWSVLGNTIYF. Here the CDR3 DNA reads TGTGCCTGGAGTGTACTGGGAAACACCATATATTTT. Supplemented by reference TRBV30 and TRBJ1-3, the full variable domain reads SQTIHQWPATLVQPVGSPLSLECTVEGTSNPNLYWYRQAAGRGLQLLFYSVGIGQISSEVPQNLSASRPQDRQFILSSKKLLLSDSGFYLCAWSVLGNTIYFGEGSWLTVV.